This T cell receptor beta chain was recovered during a study of identical twins. Study results and limitations: Conclusions were drawn cross-sectionally by statistical analysis, without following the same donors.

In every case, the donor was a healthy Caucasian. The length of the CDR3 is 15 residues. V lost 2 bases and J 2 bases, leaving 13 bases between the germline ends. Germline loops: CDR1 SGHRS, CDR2 YFSETQ. Details on this clonotype: The antigen is unknown.

TCRdb recomputed calls from the 5' RACE reads with MiXCR, one row per CDR3 protein. The sample has approximately 280,000 distinct CDR3 sequences, about 8.3% seen once. In addition, the sample was reused for a study of yellow fever vaccine responses in identical twins.

Sequencing was performed on memory (CD45RO+) T cells sorted from blood. The chain carries TRBV5-1 and TRBJ2-5, with TRBD2 as a possible D gene (6 bases). The origin of this receptor is a woman aged 18 to 35 in good health. CDR3 sequence: CASSFGAGLQETQYF. The CDR3 DNA follows: TGCGCCAGCAGCTTTGGGGCGGGATTACAAGAGACCCAGTACTTC.